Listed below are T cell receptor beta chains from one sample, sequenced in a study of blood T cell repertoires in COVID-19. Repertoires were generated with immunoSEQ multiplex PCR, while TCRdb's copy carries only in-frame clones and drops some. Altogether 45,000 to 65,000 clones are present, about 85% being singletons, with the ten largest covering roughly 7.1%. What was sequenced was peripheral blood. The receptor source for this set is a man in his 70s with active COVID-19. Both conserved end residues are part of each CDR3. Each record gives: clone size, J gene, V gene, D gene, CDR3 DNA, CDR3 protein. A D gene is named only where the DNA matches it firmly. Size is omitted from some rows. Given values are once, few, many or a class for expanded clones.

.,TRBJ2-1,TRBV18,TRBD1,TGTGCCAGCTCACCACTTCGGACAGGGTCGTTCTTC,CASSPLRTGSFF
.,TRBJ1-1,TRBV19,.,TGTGCCAGTACCGGGGGGCGGGGCCCGAACACTGAAGCTTTCTTT,CASTGGRGPNTEAFF
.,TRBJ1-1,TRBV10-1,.,TGCGCCAGCAGTGAAGGCTACAGTGGGAGGGAAACTGAAGCTTTCTTT,CASSEGYSGRETEAFF
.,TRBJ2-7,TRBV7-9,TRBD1,TGTGCCAGCAGCCCTCCGGGACAGGGAGACGAGCAGTACTTC,CASSPPGQGDEQYF
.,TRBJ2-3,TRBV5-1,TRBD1,TGCGCCAGCAGTCAGGACAGGGACACAGATACGCAGTATTTT,CASSQDRDTDTQYF
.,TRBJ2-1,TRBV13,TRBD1,TGTGCCAGCAGCACCGGACAGGGGAGAAGCGCTGAGCAGTTCTTC,CASSTGQGRSAEQFF
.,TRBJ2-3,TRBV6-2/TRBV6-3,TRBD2,TGTGCCAGCAGTTGGGGGGGGGATACGCAGTATTTT,CASSWGGDTQYF
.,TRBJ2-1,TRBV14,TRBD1,TGTGCCAGCAGCCAACGGGACAGAGACAATGAGCAGTTCTTC,CASSQRDRDNEQFF
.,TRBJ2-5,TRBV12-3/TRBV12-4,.,TGTGCCAGCAGTTTAGGGGTACAAGCGGCCCAGTACTTC,CASSLGVQAAQYF
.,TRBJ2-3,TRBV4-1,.,TGCGCCAGCAGGTCGACAGGGGGGGGACTAGCCACCAGTACAGATACGCAGTATTTT,CASRSTGGGLATSTDTQYF
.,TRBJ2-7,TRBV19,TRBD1,TGTGCCAGTAGTCAGAGGGGGGGGACAGGGACCTACGAGCAGTACTTC,CASSQRGGTGTYEQYF
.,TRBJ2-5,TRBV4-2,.,TGTGCCAGCAGCCAAGCCCAGGCCTACCAAGAGACCCAGTACTTC,CASSQAQAYQETQYF
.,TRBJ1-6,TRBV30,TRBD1,TGTGCCTGGAGTCGGGACAGTAATAATTCACCCCTCCACTTT,CAWSRDSNNSPLHF
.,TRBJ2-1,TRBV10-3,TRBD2,TGTGCCATCAGTGAGTCGGGCGGGGGGGCTAACAATGAGCAGTTCTTC,CAISESGGGANNEQFF
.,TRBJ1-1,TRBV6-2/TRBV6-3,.,TGTGCCAGCAGTTACCAGGGGCCCCATTCCACTGAAGCTTTCTTT,CASSYQGPHSTEAFF
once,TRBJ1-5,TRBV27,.,TGTGCCAGCAGTTTTATAGCGGGCGGGATCGATAGCAATCAGCCCCAGCATTTT,CASSFIAGGIDSNQPQHF
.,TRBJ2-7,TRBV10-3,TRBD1,TGTGCCATCAGGGCTCCCGACAGGGACGAGCAGTACTTC,CAIRAPDRDEQYF
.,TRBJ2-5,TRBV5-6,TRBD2,TGTGCCAGCAGCTGGAGGGAGGGCGGCGAGACCCAGTACTTC,CASSWREGGETQYF
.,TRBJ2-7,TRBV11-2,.,TGTGCCAGCAGCTTCTGGGGCCCCTACGAGCAGTACTTC,CASSFWGPYEQYF
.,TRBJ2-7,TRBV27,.,TGTGCCAGCAGTTCGGGTGGCGAGCAGTACTTC,CASSSGGEQYF
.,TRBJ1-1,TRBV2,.,TGTGCCAGCAGTGAAGAGGCGGGAGCTGTTAGGGCTGAAGCTTTCTTT,CASSEEAGAVRAEAFF
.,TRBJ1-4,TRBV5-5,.,TGTGCCAGCAGCTTTCGACTTGTTACTAATGAAAAACTGTTTTTT,CASSFRLVTNEKLFF
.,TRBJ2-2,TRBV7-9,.,TGTGCCAGCAGCGCCGGGGGTCTGAGCACCGGGGAGCTGTTTTTT,CASSAGGLSTGELFF
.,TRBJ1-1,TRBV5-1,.,TGCGCCAGCAGCCCACCGGGACATTTGAACACTGAAGCTTTCTTT,CASSPPGHLNTEAFF
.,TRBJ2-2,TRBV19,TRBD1,TGTGCCAGTAGATCCGGACAGGGGGCCGGGGAGCTGTTTTTT,CASRSGQGAGELFF
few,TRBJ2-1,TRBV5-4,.,TGTGCCAGCAGCTTGGAATACTACAATGAGCAGTTCTTC,CASSLEYYNEQFF
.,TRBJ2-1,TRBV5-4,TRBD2,TGTGCCAGCAGCTTGCCTAGCGGGGGAACCTACAATGAGCAGTTCTTC,CASSLPSGGTYNEQFF
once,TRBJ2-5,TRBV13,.,TGTGCCAGCAGCTTCAGACTGAATAGACAAGAGACCCAGTACTTC,CASSFRLNRQETQYF
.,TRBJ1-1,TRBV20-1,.,TGCAGTGCTAGCAGGGGAGGGGAAGCTTTCTTT,CSASRGGEAFF
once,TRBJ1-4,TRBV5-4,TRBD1,TGTGCCAGCAGCTTCTGGGACAGGGGTGAAAAACTGTTTTTT,CASSFWDRGEKLFF
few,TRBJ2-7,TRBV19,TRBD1,TGTGCCAGTAGTTCGGCGGACAGGGCTTACGAGCAGTACTTC,CASSSADRAYEQYF
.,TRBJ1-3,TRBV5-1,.,TGCGCCAGTTCATCAGTGGGGGACTTCTCTGGAAACACCATATATTTT,CASSSVGDFSGNTIYF
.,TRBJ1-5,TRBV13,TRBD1,TGTGCCAGCAGCTTACGGGGGCAGGGGGTCAATCAGCCCCAGCATTTT,CASSLRGQGVNQPQHF
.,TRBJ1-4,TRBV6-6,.,TGTGCCAGCAGTTACGCCCCGGGGTATGGGAGTGAAAAACTGTTTTTT,CASSYAPGYGSEKLFF
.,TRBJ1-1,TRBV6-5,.,TGTGCCAGCAGTTACTCGATTCGGGGGAACACTGAAGCTTTCTTT,CASSYSIRGNTEAFF
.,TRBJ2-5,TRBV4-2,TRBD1,TGTGCCAGCAGCCAAGTTACCCCAGACAGGGGCCAAGAGACCCAGTACTTC,CASSQVTPDRGQETQYF
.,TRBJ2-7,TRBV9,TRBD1,TGTGCCAGCAGCGTTGGTGACAGGGGGTACTACGAGCAGTACTTC,CASSVGDRGYYEQYF
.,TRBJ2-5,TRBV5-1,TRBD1,TGCGCCAGTACCGGGACAGCACGCCAAGAGACCCAGTACTTC,CASTGTARQETQYF
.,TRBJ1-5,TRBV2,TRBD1,TGTGCCAGCAGGGATCGACAGGGGGCGGATCAGCCCCAGCATTTT,CASRDRQGADQPQHF
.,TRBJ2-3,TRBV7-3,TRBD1,TGTGCCAGCAGTTACACAGGGGGCGCCCCAGATACGCAGTATTTT,CASSYTGGAPDTQYF
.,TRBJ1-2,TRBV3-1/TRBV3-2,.,TGTGCCAGCAGCCTAGCACGAGGAGGCGGCTATGGCTACACCTTC,CASSLARGGGYGYTF
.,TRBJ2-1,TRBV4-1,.,TGCGCCAGCAGCCACCGAGCGATAGCGGAAGGGTACAATGAGCAGTTCTTC,CASSHRAIAEGYNEQFF
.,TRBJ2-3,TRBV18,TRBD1,TGTGCCAGCTCACCGAACCTTGGACAGGGGGAGGGAGATACGCAGTATTTT,CASSPNLGQGEGDTQYF
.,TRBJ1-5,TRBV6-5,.,TGTGCCAGCAGTCCTGCGAGCAATCAGCCCCAGCATTTT,CASSPASNQPQHF